The 11 T cell receptor beta chains in this list originate from one sample, sequenced in a study of blood T cell repertoires in COVID-19. Using immunoSEQ multiplex PCR, the repertoire was profiled, and TCRdb retains in-frame clones only, with some absent. The sample holds roughly 400,000 clones, roughly 84% seen once. Sequencing input: PBMCs or T cells enriched from blood (not recorded which). The source of these receptors is a woman aged 18-30 years who had been exposed to COVID-19.

This clone was counted a single time. In DNA, the CDR3 is TGTGCCAGTAGAAAACAGGGGTTTTCCTACAATGAGCAGTTCTTC. Its translation is CASRKQGFSYNEQFF. This chain connects TRBV19 to TRBJ2-1; TRBD1 agrees at 7 bases. Trimming cost V 6 bases and J 1 base; bases outside gene matches: 6. Germline V gene sequence: CDR1 LNHDA, CDR2 SQIVND (reference sequence). The CDR3 spans 15 residues.

The V and J genes are TRBV7-2 and TRBJ1-1; D might be TRBD1 (5 bases). V dropped 0 bases and J dropped 6 bases, with 14 bases sitting between them. Germline V gives CDR1 SGHTA, CDR2 FQGNSA. This CDR3 comprises 15 residues. CDR3 sequence reads: CASSLALGGWAEAFF. Written as DNA, the CDR3 is TGTGCCAGCAGCTTAGCTCTCGGGGGTTGGGCTGAAGCTTTCTTT.

This chain joins TRBV9 and TRBJ2-7; 10 nucleotides match TRBD2. The V and J ends lost 1 base and 4 bases, in that order; junction bases with no gene match: 8. Germline V gene sequence: CDR1 SGDLS, CDR2 YYNGEE. This CDR3 spans 16 amino acids. The CDR3 DNA follows: TGTGCCAGCAGCGTACATTCGGGACTAGCGTCTTACGAGCAGTACTTC. This translates into CASSVHSGLASYEQYF.

The chain employs TRBV28 and TRBJ1-2; 10 bases are shared with TRBD1. Germline V gene lookup returns CDR1 MDHEN and CDR2 SYDVKM. The CDR3 runs to 15 residues. Trimming removed 3 bases from V and 7 bases from J; junction bases left unmatched: 8. The chain's CDR3 is CASSFRGQGSSGYTF. The CDR3 nucleotides read TGTGCCAGCAGTTTTAGGGGACAGGGGAGTAGTGGCTACACCTTC.

CDR3 sequence (DNA): TGTGCCAGCAGCTCAACGACAGCCCCTTACTATGGCTACACCTTC. Translation gives CASSSTTAPYYGYTF. V and J are TRBV11-2 and TRBJ1-2; possibly TRBD1 for D (5 bases). The CDR3 runs 15 residues. The germline V and J ends were trimmed by 4 bases and 3 bases, with 15 bases remaining between them. The germline V gene encodes CDR1 SGHAT and CDR2 FQNNGV.

The chain has TRBV28 and TRBJ2-3; 7 bases map to TRBD2. This CDR3 region has 16 residues. Per germline, CDR1 MDHEN and CDR2 SYDVKM. Trimming took 6 bases from V and 2 from J; bases not matched to a gene: 11. As DNA, the CDR3 is TGTGCCAGCAGAGTACAAGGCGGGAGAAACACAGATACGCAGTATTTT. Its translation is CASRVQGGRNTDTQYF.

The J gene is TRBJ2-7, the V gene TRBV27; D is perhaps TRBD2 (5 bases). V was trimmed by 3 bases and J by 4 bases, leaving 13 bases between them. The germline V gene has CDR1 MNHEY and CDR2 SMNVEV (reference sequence). The CDR3 is made up of 14 amino acids. In DNA, the CDR3 is TGTGCCAGCAGTTTTGGTCCTAGCTGGTACGAGCAGTACTTC. Protein product: CASSFGPSWYEQYF.

CDR3 sequence: CASSLGGFRDRITDTQYF. Written as DNA, the CDR3 is TGTGCCAGCAGCTTAGGGGGGTTTCGGGACAGGATAACAGATACGCAGTATTTT. The genes are TRBV7-9 and TRBJ2-3, with 8 bases matching TRBD1. The CDR3 totals 18 residues. Trimming cost V 1 base and J 3 bases; bases outside gene matches: 12. CDR1 is SEHNR and CDR2 is FQNEAQ in the germline V gene (reference sequence).

The chain is built from TRBV3-1 (or the pseudogene TRBV3-2) and TRBJ1-3; D might be TRBD1 (5 bases). V gave up 0 bases and J gave up 2 bases, with 11 bases separating them. Germline V gene sequence: CDR1 LGHDT, CDR2 YNNKEL (reference sequence). The CDR3 has 16 residues. CDR3 in amino acids: CASSQDRGIAGNTIYF. CDR3 coding DNA: TGTGCCAGCAGCCAAGATCGGGGGATCGCTGGAAACACCATATATTTT.

This clone was picked up a small number of times. V gene TRBV18 combines with J gene TRBJ1-3; possible D gene TRBD1, 6 bases. This CDR3 comprises 20 residues. V was cut by 2 bases and J by 0 bases, with 23 bases left in between. Germline V gene sequence: CDR1 KGHSH, CDR2 LQKENI. The CDR3: CASSPSNTGMGVSSGNTIYF. CDR3 DNA: TGTGCCAGCTCACCATCGAATACAGGGATGGGGGTTTCCTCTGGAAACACCATATATTTT.

This chain links TRBV28 with TRBJ2-1; 14 bases match TRBD2. The junction had 8 bases not matched to a gene; V was cut back by 4 bases and J by 0 bases. The CDR3 is made up of 19 amino acids. Germline CDR1 reads MDHEN; CDR2 reads SYDVKM. Here the CDR3 reads CASSSATGTSGSSYNEQFF. The CDR3 DNA is TGTGCCAGCAGTTCGGCGACCGGGACTAGCGGGAGCTCCTACAATGAGCAGTTCTTC.